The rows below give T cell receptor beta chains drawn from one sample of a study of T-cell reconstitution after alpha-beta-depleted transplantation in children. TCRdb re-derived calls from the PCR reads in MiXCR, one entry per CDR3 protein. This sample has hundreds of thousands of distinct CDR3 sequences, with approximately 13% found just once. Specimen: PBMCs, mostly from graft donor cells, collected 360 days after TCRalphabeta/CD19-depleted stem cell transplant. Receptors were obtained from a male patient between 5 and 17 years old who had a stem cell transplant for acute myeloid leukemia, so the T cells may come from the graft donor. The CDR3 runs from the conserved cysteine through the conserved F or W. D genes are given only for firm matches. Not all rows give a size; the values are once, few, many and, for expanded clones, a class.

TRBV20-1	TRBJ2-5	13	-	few	CSAMRTAVETQYF	TGCAGTGCCATGAGGACAGCAGTAGAGACCCAGTACTTC
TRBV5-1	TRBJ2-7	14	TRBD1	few	CASSPGTATYEQYF	TGCGCCAGCAGCCCCGGGACAGCTACCTACGAGCAGTACTTC
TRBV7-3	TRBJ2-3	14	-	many	CASSRWGEGDTQYF	TGTGCCAGCAGCCGCTGGGGAGAGGGGGATACGCAGTATTTT
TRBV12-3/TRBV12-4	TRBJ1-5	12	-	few	CASAHPGQPQHF	TGTGCCAGCGCCCATCCGGGTCAGCCCCAGCATTTT
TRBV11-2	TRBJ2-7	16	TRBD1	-	CASSPQPPTGGAEQYF	TGTGCCAGCAGCCCCCAACCGCCGACAGGGGGCGCTGAGCAGTACTTC
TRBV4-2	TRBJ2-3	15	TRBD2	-	CASSPTSGNTDTQYF	TGTGCCAGCAGCCCCACTAGCGGGAACACAGATACGCAGTATTTT
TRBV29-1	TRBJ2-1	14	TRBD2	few	CSGGLAGAGNEQFF	TGCAGCGGGGGACTAGCGGGAGCTGGCAATGAGCAGTTCTTC
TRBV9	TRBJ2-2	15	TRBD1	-	CASSVGGTVPGELFF	TGTGCCAGCAGCGTAGGTGGGACAGTCCCCGGGGAGCTGTTTTTT
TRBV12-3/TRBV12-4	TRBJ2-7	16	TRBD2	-	CASSRTSGRVIAEQYF	TGTGCCAGCAGCAGGACTAGCGGGAGGGTGATAGCGGAGCAGTACTTC
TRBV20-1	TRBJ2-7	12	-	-	CSARRSSYEQYF	TGCAGTGCTAGAAGGTCTTCCTACGAGCAGTACTTC
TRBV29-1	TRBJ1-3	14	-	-	CSVGLRDSGNTIYF	TGCAGCGTTGGGCTCCGGGATTCTGGAAACACCATATATTTT
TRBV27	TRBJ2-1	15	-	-	CASSLLAEGYNEQFF	TGTGCCAGCAGTTTGCTGGCGGAGGGGTACAATGAGCAGTTCTTC
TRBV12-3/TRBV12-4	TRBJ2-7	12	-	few	CASSFTFGVLYF	TGTGCCAGCAGTTTTACGTTTGGGGTCCTGTACTTC
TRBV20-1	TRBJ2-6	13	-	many	CSARRSGANVLTF	TGCAGTGCTAGACGGTCTGGGGCCAACGTCCTGACTTTC
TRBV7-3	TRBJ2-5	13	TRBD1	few	CASSLQGAETQYF	TGTGCCAGCAGCCTACAGGGGGCCGAGACCCAGTACTTC
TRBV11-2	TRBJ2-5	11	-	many	CASSALETQYF	TGTGCCAGCAGCGCCCTAGAGACCCAGTACTTC
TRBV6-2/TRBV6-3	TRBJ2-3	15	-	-	CASLNPRTHTDTQYF	TGTGCCAGCCTCAACCCCCGGACACACACAGATACGCAGTATTTT
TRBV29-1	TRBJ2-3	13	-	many	CSVEGGRADTQYF	TGCAGCGTTGAAGGTGGTCGGGCAGATACGCAGTATTTT
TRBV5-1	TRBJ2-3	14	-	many	CASSLDSAADTQYF	TGCGCCAGCAGCTTGGACAGTGCTGCAGATACGCAGTATTTT
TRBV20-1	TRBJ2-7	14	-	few	CSARAPGLMNEQYF	TGCAGTGCTAGAGCCCCCGGACTGATGAACGAGCAGTACTTC
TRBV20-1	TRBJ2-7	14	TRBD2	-	CSAGTSGSQYEQYF	TGCAGTGCTGGGACTAGCGGGAGTCAGTACGAGCAGTACTTC
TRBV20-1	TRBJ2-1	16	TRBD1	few	CSARDRRGRSYNEQFF	TGCAGTGCTAGAGATCGAAGGGGGCGTTCCTACAATGAGCAGTTCTTC
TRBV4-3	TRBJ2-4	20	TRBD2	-	CASSQKFLAGGPIYKNIQYF	TGCGCCAGCAGCCAAAAGTTTTTAGCGGGAGGGCCGATCTACAAAAACATTCAGTACTTC
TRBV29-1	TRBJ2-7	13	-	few	CSVRERGQYEQYF	TGCAGCGTGCGGGAGAGGGGGCAATACGAGCAGTACTTC
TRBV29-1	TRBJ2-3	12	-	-	CSVGTVPDTQYF	TGCAGCGTTGGGACCGTTCCAGATACGCAGTATTTT
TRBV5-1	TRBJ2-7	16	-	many	CASSLSREFIPYEQYF	TGCGCCAGCAGCTTGTCTAGGGAGTTCATCCCCTACGAGCAGTACTTC
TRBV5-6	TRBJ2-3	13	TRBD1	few	CASSRQGFDTQYF	TGTGCCAGCAGTCGACAGGGATTTGATACGCAGTATTTT
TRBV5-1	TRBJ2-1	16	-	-	CASSLGGQGYHNEQFF	TGCGCCAGCAGCTTGGGGGGGCAGGGGTACCACAATGAGCAGTTCTTC
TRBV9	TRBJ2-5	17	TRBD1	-	CASSVGDRAVLPDTQYF	TGTGCCAGCAGCGTAGGAGACAGGGCGGTTCTACCAGATACCCAGTACTTC
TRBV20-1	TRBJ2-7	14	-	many	CSAHSGGYSYEQYF	TGCAGTGCCCACAGTGGGGGTTACTCCTACGAGCAGTACTTC
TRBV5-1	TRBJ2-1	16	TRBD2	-	CASSFVIAGGDNEQFF	TGCGCCAGCAGCTTTGTAATAGCGGGGGGGGACAATGAGCAGTTCTTC
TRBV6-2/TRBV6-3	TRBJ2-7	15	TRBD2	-	CASSQRTSGNYEQYF	TGTGCCAGCAGCCAACGGACTAGCGGGAACTACGAGCAGTACTTC
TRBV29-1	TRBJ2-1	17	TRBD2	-	CSVDSPGLAGSYNEQFF	TGCAGCGTTGATTCACCGGGACTAGCGGGCTCCTACAATGAGCAGTTCTTC
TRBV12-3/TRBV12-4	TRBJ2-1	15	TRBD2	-	CASSRPLAGATEQFF	TGTGCCAGCAGTCGTCCACTAGCGGGAGCGACTGAGCAGTTCTTC
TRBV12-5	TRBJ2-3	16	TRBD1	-	CASGYQGTGDWYTQYF	TGTGCTAGTGGTTACCAAGGGACAGGGGATTGGTATACGCAGTATTTT
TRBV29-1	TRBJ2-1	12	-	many	CSVESLSNEQFF	TGCAGCGTTGAGAGTCTGAGCAATGAGCAGTTCTTC
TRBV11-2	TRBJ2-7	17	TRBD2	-	CASSLDPLVAGTYEQYF	TGTGCCAGCAGCTTAGATCCTTTGGTAGCGGGAACCTACGAGCAGTACTTC
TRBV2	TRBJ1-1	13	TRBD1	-	CASQTGIDTEAFF	TGTGCCAGCCAGACAGGGATCGACACTGAAGCTTTCTTT
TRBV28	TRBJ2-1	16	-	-	CASTPSGTYSYNEQFF	TGTGCCAGCACCCCTTCTGGGACCTATTCCTACAATGAGCAGTTCTTC
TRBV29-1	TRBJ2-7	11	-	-	CSATLPPEQYF	TGCAGCGCCACCCTACCTCCCGAGCAGTACTTC
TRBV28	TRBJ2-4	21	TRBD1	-	CASSFSPTGTDSVWPKNIQYF	TGTGCCAGCAGTTTCTCCCCCACCGGGACAGACTCGGTCTGGCCCAAAAACATTCAGTACTTC
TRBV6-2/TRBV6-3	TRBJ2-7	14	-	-	CASSLLGTLDEQYF	TGTGCCAGCAGCCTCCTGGGCACCTTGGACGAGCAGTACTTC
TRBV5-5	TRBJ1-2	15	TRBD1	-	CASSWLQGAEDGYTF	TGTGCCAGCAGCTGGTTACAGGGGGCGGAGGATGGCTACACCTTC
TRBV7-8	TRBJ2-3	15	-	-	CASSLAGSNADTQYF	TGTGCCAGCAGCTTAGCCGGGAGTAATGCAGATACGCAGTATTTT
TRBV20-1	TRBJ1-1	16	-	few	CSARIPAGRANTEAFF	TGCAGTGCTAGAATCCCGGCAGGGAGGGCGAACACTGAAGCTTTCTTT
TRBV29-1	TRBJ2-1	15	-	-	CSVEVTLPTYNEQFF	TGCAGCGTTGAAGTCACACTCCCGACCTACAATGAGCAGTTCTTC
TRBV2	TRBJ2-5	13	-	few	CASRPGTKETQYF	TGTGCCAGCAGGCCCGGGACAAAAGAGACCCAGTACTTC
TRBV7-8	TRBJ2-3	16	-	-	CASSLPRVFGTDTQYF	TGTGCCAGCAGCTTACCCAGGGTATTTGGCACAGATACGCAGTATTTT
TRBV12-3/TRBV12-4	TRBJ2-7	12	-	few	CASGEGSYEQYF	TGTGCCAGCGGGGAAGGATCCTACGAGCAGTACTTC
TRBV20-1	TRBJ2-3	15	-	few	CSARPPGAHTDTQYF	TGCAGTGCTAGACCCCCCGGAGCCCACACAGATACGCAGTATTTT
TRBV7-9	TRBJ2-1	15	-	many	CAIFRGRPSYNEQFF	TGTGCCATTTTCCGAGGAAGGCCCTCCTACAATGAGCAGTTCTTC
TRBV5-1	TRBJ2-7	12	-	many	CASSLAGTEQYF	TGCGCCAGCAGCTTGGCCGGAACTGAACAGTACTTC
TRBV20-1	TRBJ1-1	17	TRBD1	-	CSASRGQATIANTEAFF	TGCAGTGCTTCCCGAGGACAGGCTACGATCGCGAACACTGAAGCTTTCTTT
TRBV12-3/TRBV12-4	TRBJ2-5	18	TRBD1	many	CASSLGVRQGAIQETQYF	TGTGCCAGCAGTTTAGGAGTGAGACAGGGGGCTATACAAGAGACCCAGTACTTC
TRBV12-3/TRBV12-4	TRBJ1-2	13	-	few	CASSLYPQWGYTF	TGTGCCAGCAGTTTATACCCCCAGTGGGGCTACACCTTC
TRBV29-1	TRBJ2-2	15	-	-	CSVTLGGGGTGELFF	TGCAGCGTTACCCTTGGTGGAGGGGGGACCGGGGAGCTGTTTTTT